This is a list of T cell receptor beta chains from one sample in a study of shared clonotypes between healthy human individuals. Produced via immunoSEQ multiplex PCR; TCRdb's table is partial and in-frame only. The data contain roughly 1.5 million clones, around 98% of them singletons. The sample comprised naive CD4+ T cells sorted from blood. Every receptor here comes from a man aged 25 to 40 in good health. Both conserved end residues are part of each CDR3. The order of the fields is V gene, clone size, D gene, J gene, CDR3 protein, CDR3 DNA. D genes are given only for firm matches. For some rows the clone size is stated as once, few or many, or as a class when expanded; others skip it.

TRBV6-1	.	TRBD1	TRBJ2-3	CASSPNRGHTDTQYF	TGTGCCAGCAGTCCGAACAGGGGTCACACAGATACGCAGTATTTT
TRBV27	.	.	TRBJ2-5	CASSLVRGLETQYF	TGTGCCAGCAGTTTAGTTCGAGGGTTAGAGACCCAGTACTTC
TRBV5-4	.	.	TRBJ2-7	CASSLADMRSYEQYF	TGTGCCAGCAGCTTGGCTGATATGAGGTCCTACGAGCAGTACTTC
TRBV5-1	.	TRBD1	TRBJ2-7	CASSITGVRISEQYF	TGCGCCAGCAGCATAACAGGGGTTCGGATTTCGGAGCAGTACTTC
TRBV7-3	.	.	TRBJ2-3	CASSPGADTQYF	TGTGCCAGCAGCCCAGGTGCAGATACGCAGTATTTT
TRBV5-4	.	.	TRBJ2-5	CASSHKDLPETQYF	TGTGCCAGCAGCCACAAGGACTTACCAGAGACCCAGTACTTC
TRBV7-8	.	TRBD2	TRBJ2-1	CASSLASSGSFYNEQFF	TGTGCCAGCAGCTTAGCTTCAAGCGGGAGTTTCTACAATGAGCAGTTCTTC
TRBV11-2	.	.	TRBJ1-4	CASTWGGSTNEKLFF	TGTGCCAGCACCTGGGGGGGATCAACTAATGAAAAACTGTTTTTT
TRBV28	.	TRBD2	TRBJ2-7	CASSSGTTTYEQYF	TGTGCCAGCAGTTCTGGGACTACTACATACGAGCAGTACTTC
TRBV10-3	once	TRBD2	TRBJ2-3	CAISGTSGRNTDTQYF	TGTGCCATCAGCGGGACTAGCGGGAGGAACACAGATACGCAGTATTTT
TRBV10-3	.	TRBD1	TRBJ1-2	CAISVGGRGQANYGYTF	TGTGCCATCAGTGTAGGGGGCAGGGGGCAAGCTAACTATGGCTACACCTTC
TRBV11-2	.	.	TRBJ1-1	CASKQIGNNIRTEAFF	TGTGCCAGCAAGCAGATAGGGAATAATATACGGACTGAAGCTTTCTTT
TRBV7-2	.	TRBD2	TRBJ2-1	CASSLVPRGRVDNEQFF	TGTGCCAGCAGCTTAGTCCCGCGCGGGAGGGTCGACAATGAGCAGTTCTTC
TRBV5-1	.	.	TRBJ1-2	CASSSYTTNYGYTF	TGCGCCAGCAGCAGTTACACCACTAACTATGGCTACACCTTC
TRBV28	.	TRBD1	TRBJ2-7	CASSPSPTGTHEQYF	TGTGCCAGCAGTCCCAGCCCGACAGGGACCCACGAGCAGTACTTC
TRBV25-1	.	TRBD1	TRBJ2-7	CASSDSYRGEQYF	TGTGCCAGCAGTGATTCCTACAGGGGCGAGCAGTACTTC
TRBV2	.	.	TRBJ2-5	CASSEKGWQETQYF	TGTGCCAGCAGTGAAAAGGGCTGGCAAGAGACCCAGTACTTC
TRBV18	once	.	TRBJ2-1	CASSPPSTLGNEQFF	TGTGCCAGCTCACCACCGTCGACCCTGGGAAATGAGCAGTTCTTC
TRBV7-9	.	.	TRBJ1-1	CASSPPPEPRIVNTEAFF	TGTGCCAGCAGCCCTCCCCCAGAACCCCGCATCGTGAACACTGAAGCTTTCTTT
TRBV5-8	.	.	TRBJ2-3	CASSLSVRLTDTQYF	TGTGCCAGCAGCTTGAGTGTCCGCCTCACAGATACGCAGTATTTT
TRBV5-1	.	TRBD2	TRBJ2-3	CASSWSGRAGNALDTQYF	TGCGCCAGCAGCTGGAGCGGGAGGGCCGGAAACGCTTTAGATACGCAGTATTTT
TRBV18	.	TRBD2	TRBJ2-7	CASSPRSGRDEQYF	TGTGCCAGCTCACCCCGCAGCGGGAGGGACGAGCAGTACTTC
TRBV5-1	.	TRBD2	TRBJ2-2	CAGRTSDTGELFF	TGCGCCGGTAGGACTAGCGACACCGGGGAGCTGTTTTTT
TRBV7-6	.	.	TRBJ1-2	CASREGQNYGYTF	TGTGCCAGCAGGGAGGGACAAAACTATGGCTACACCTTC
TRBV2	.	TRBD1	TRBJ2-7	CASRQGDEQYF	TGTGCCAGCAGACAGGGGGACGAGCAGTACTTC
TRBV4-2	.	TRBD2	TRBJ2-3	CASSQDRAGGQDTQYF	TGTGCCAGCAGCCAAGATCGAGCGGGGGGCCAAGATACGCAGTATTTT
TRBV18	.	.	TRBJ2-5	CASSLGGTQETQYF	TGTGCCAGCTCACTCGGGGGGACACAAGAGACCCAGTACTTC
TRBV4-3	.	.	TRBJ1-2	CASSQDLSGSNGYTF	TGCGCCAGCAGCCAAGACCTGAGTGGGTCCAATGGCTACACCTTC